This TCR beta chain was sequenced for a study of CD8 T cells in cerebrospinal fluid in Alzheimer's disease. TCRdb reprocessed the 10x single-cell sequencing reads and keeps a single row for each CDR3 protein, giving no DNA. The listing records fewer than 1,000 distinct CDR3 sequences. Study-level results: Compared with controls, mild cognitive impairment or Alzheimer's disease patients showed higher maximum CSF clone percentages.

This clonotype registers medium-sized by frequency. Its antigen is undetermined. CDR1 is GTSNPN, CDR2 SVGIG, per germline (reference sequence). The CDR3 runs to 13 residues. A neurodegenerative disease comparison group consisted of Parkinson's disease patients. Source material: cerebrospinal fluid. The TCR was taken from a human donor with Parkinson's disease. The chain uses TRBV30 and TRBJ2-2. The CDR3 sequence: CAWSVDYTGELFF.